These T cell receptor beta chains were read from a single sample in a study of cytomegalovirus exposure and HLA in healthy donors. Measured with immunoSEQ multiplex PCR; TCRdb has only the in-frame clones, and not every one. Among about 63,000 clones, roughly 90% were seen once, and the ten largest hold 0.95% to 1.5%. Material for sequencing was PBMCs. These receptors all stem from a woman younger than 35 in good health and CMV-seronegative. Each CDR3 is given with its conserved first and last residue. A D gene is named only where the DNA matches it firmly. Not all rows give a size; the values are once, few, many and, for expanded clones, a class.

clone size: few; D gene: TRBD1; V gene: TRBV10-3; J gene: TRBJ1-6; CDR3 DNA: TGTGCCATCTCAGGGGGAGATTCACCCCTCCACTTT; CDR3 protein: CAISGGDSPLHF
clone size: NA; D gene: NA; V gene: TRBV7-6; J gene: TRBJ2-5; CDR3 DNA: TGTGCCAGCAGCTTAGTTCGGGAGACCCAGTACTTC; CDR3 protein: CASSLVRETQYF
clone size: NA; D gene: TRBD1; V gene: TRBV7-9; J gene: TRBJ2-5; CDR3 DNA: TGTGCCAGCAGCACCCGCGGACAGGGCAGACAGTCAGGGACCCAGTACTTC; CDR3 protein: CASSTRGQGRQSGTQYF
clone size: NA; D gene: TRBD2; V gene: TRBV30; J gene: TRBJ2-6; CDR3 DNA: TGTGCCCGGGAGGGTTCAGGGGCCAACGTCCTGACTTTC; CDR3 protein: CAREGSGANVLTF
clone size: once; D gene: NA; V gene: TRBV11-3; J gene: TRBJ2-2; CDR3 DNA: TGTGCCAGCAGCACACCGGAGGGGCTCCCGAACACCGGGGAGCTGTTTTTT; CDR3 protein: CASSTPEGLPNTGELFF
clone size: NA; D gene: NA; V gene: TRBV27; J gene: TRBJ1-1; CDR3 DNA: TGTGCCAGCAGTCAGGTTGGAGCTTTCTTT; CDR3 protein: CASSQVGAFF
clone size: NA; D gene: NA; V gene: TRBV10-3; J gene: TRBJ2-3; CDR3 DNA: TGTGCCATCAGTGAGTCGGACTATACTAGCACAGATACGCAGTATTTT; CDR3 protein: CAISESDYTSTDTQYF
clone size: few; D gene: NA; V gene: TRBV10-3; J gene: TRBJ2-7; CDR3 DNA: TGTGCCACCGCTAGGGAGTCGGGTGGCTACGAGCAGTACTTC; CDR3 protein: CATARESGGYEQYF
clone size: NA; D gene: TRBD1; V gene: TRBV27; J gene: TRBJ1-2; CDR3 DNA: TGTGCCAGCAGTCCCTCGGGACAGGTATATGGCTACACCTTC; CDR3 protein: CASSPSGQVYGYTF
clone size: NA; D gene: NA; V gene: TRBV27; J gene: TRBJ2-1; CDR3 DNA: TGTGCCAGCAGTCCGATGACTAGTGGCTATGAGCAGTTCTTC; CDR3 protein: CASSPMTSGYEQFF
clone size: NA; D gene: NA; V gene: TRBV6-6; J gene: TRBJ2-1; CDR3 DNA: TGTGCCAGCAGTTACGAGCGGGTCGGAGTCTACAATGAGCAGTTCTTC; CDR3 protein: CASSYERVGVYNEQFF
clone size: NA; D gene: NA; V gene: TRBV6-7; J gene: TRBJ2-2; CDR3 DNA: TGTGCCAGCAGCCACCTTTGTATAGCTAGGGGCGGGGAGCTGTTTTTT; CDR3 protein: CASSHLCIARGGELFF
clone size: NA; D gene: TRBD1; V gene: TRBV6-1; J gene: TRBJ2-3; CDR3 DNA: TGTGCCAGCAGTGAATTCGTACAGGGGGCAGGCACAGATACGCAGTATTTT; CDR3 protein: CASSEFVQGAGTDTQYF
clone size: NA; D gene: TRBD2; V gene: TRBV18; J gene: TRBJ2-7; CDR3 DNA: TGTGCCAGCTCATCAATGGGACTAGCTTACGAGCAGTACTTC; CDR3 protein: CASSSMGLAYEQYF
clone size: few; D gene: TRBD1; V gene: TRBV5-8; J gene: TRBJ2-3; CDR3 DNA: TGTGCCAGCAGGACAGGGGGCACAGATACGCAGTATTTT; CDR3 protein: CASRTGGTDTQYF
clone size: once; D gene: NA; V gene: TRBV11-2; J gene: TRBJ1-1; CDR3 DNA: TGTGCCAGCAGCTTAGGTGCAGGGGAGTCCACTGAAGCTTTCTTT; CDR3 protein: CASSLGAGESTEAFF
clone size: once; D gene: TRBD1; V gene: TRBV7-9; J gene: TRBJ1-2; CDR3 DNA: TGTGCCAGCAGCAAACCGGGACAGGGGGCCGAAGGCTACACCTTC; CDR3 protein: CASSKPGQGAEGYTF
clone size: few; D gene: TRBD2; V gene: TRBV23-1; J gene: TRBJ2-7; CDR3 DNA: TGCGCCAGTCACCCAGCGGGGAAGTCCTACGAGCAGTACTTC; CDR3 protein: CASHPAGKSYEQYF
clone size: NA; D gene: TRBD1; V gene: TRBV28; J gene: TRBJ1-1; CDR3 DNA: TGTGCCAGCAGGTCGGGACAGGGGTACACTGAAGCTTTCTTT; CDR3 protein: CASRSGQGYTEAFF
clone size: NA; D gene: NA; V gene: TRBV5-1; J gene: TRBJ1-1; CDR3 DNA: TGCGCCAGCAGCAGTGGGGACTCGGGTGAAGCTTTCTTT; CDR3 protein: CASSSGDSGEAFF
clone size: NA; D gene: NA; V gene: TRBV7-9; J gene: TRBJ2-7; CDR3 DNA: TGTGCCAGCAGCATGGACACGAACTACGAGCAGTACTTC; CDR3 protein: CASSMDTNYEQYF
clone size: NA; D gene: NA; V gene: TRBV10-3; J gene: TRBJ2-6; CDR3 DNA: TGTGCCATCAGTGAGTCGGCAGGGAAGGAGGGCTCTGGGGCCAACGTCCTGACTTTC; CDR3 protein: CAISESAGKEGSGANVLTF
clone size: NA; D gene: TRBD2; V gene: TRBV6-6; J gene: TRBJ2-3; CDR3 DNA: TGTGCCAGCAGGGCGGGGGGCCGCACAGATACGCAGTATTTT; CDR3 protein: CASRAGGRTDTQYF
clone size: NA; D gene: TRBD2; V gene: TRBV4-2; J gene: TRBJ2-1; CDR3 DNA: TGTGCCAGCAGCCAAGAGGACGCGGGAGGGGGGGAGTGGGATGAGCAGTTCTTC; CDR3 protein: CASSQEDAGGGEWDEQFF
clone size: NA; D gene: NA; V gene: TRBV7-8; J gene: TRBJ2-5; CDR3 DNA: TGTGCCAGCAGCTCGTACAAAGGGGGGGGGCGCGACCAAGAGACCCAGTACTTC; CDR3 protein: CASSSYKGGGRDQETQYF
clone size: NA; D gene: TRBD2; V gene: TRBV5-8; J gene: TRBJ2-3; CDR3 DNA: TGTGCCAGCAGCCCTCTGACGCGGGGGGCCTACACAGATACGCAGTATTTT; CDR3 protein: CASSPLTRGAYTDTQYF
clone size: few; D gene: TRBD2; V gene: TRBV4-2; J gene: TRBJ2-2; CDR3 DNA: TGTGCCAGCAGCCAAGAAGGCTCCAGCGGGGGGCCCGGGGAGCTGTTTTTT; CDR3 protein: CASSQEGSSGGPGELFF
clone size: NA; D gene: NA; V gene: TRBV5-5; J gene: TRBJ2-3; CDR3 DNA: TGTGCCAGCAGCTTGTCGCAGATTACAGATACGCAGTATTTT; CDR3 protein: CASSLSQITDTQYF
clone size: NA; D gene: NA; V gene: TRBV28; J gene: TRBJ1-6; CDR3 DNA: TGTGCCAGCAGTTTATTCGAGTCACCCCTCCACTTT; CDR3 protein: CASSLFESPLHF
clone size: NA; D gene: TRBD1; V gene: TRBV30; J gene: TRBJ1-4; CDR3 DNA: TGTGCCTGGGACCGGACAGGGATTAATGAAAAACTGTTTTTT; CDR3 protein: CAWDRTGINEKLFF
clone size: NA; D gene: NA; V gene: TRBV12-5; J gene: TRBJ1-1; CDR3 DNA: TGTGCTAGTGCCTCAGTACAGGGAGTTCAAACCACTGAAGCTTTCTTT; CDR3 protein: CASASVQGVQTTEAFF
clone size: NA; D gene: TRBD2; V gene: TRBV19; J gene: TRBJ2-1; CDR3 DNA: TGTGCCAGTAGTAACCTAGCGGGAGGGATATACAATGAGCAGTTCTTC; CDR3 protein: CASSNLAGGIYNEQFF
clone size: NA; D gene: TRBD1; V gene: TRBV28; J gene: TRBJ2-2; CDR3 DNA: TGTGCCAGCAGACAGACAGGGGGCGTTTCAACCGGGGAGCTGTTTTTT; CDR3 protein: CASRQTGGVSTGELFF
clone size: NA; D gene: NA; V gene: TRBV19; J gene: TRBJ2-6; CDR3 DNA: TGTGCCAGTACGGGGGTGGGCGCTGGGGCCAACGTCCTGACTTTC; CDR3 protein: CASTGVGAGANVLTF
clone size: NA; D gene: TRBD2; V gene: TRBV5-1; J gene: TRBJ2-3; CDR3 DNA: TGCGCCAGCAGCCCCATTCGGGGGGGCGTAGCAGATACGCAGTATTTT; CDR3 protein: CASSPIRGGVADTQYF
clone size: NA; D gene: TRBD1; V gene: TRBV9; J gene: TRBJ2-1; CDR3 DNA: TGTGCCAGCAGCGTGGGACAGGCAAGGGGTATTGAGCAGTTCTTC; CDR3 protein: CASSVGQARGIEQFF
clone size: NA; D gene: NA; V gene: TRBV5-1; J gene: TRBJ2-5; CDR3 DNA: TGCGCCAGCAGCTTGGCCGGAGGAGGGGGCCGGGAGACCCAGTACTTC; CDR3 protein: CASSLAGGGGRETQYF
clone size: NA; D gene: NA; V gene: TRBV4-2; J gene: TRBJ2-3; CDR3 DNA: TGTGCCAGCAGCCGCCGCGGGCTAGCGAGCACAGATACGCAGTATTTT; CDR3 protein: CASSRRGLASTDTQYF
clone size: NA; D gene: TRBD2; V gene: TRBV5-1; J gene: TRBJ2-5; CDR3 DNA: TGCGCCAGCAGCTTGGGGATGGGGGGGCAAGAGACCCAGTACTTC; CDR3 protein: CASSLGMGGQETQYF
clone size: NA; D gene: TRBD1; V gene: TRBV5-1; J gene: TRBJ2-2; CDR3 DNA: TGCGCCAGCAGGCCCGGGACAGGCGTAACGAACACCGGGGAGCTGTTTTTT; CDR3 protein: CASRPGTGVTNTGELFF
clone size: NA; D gene: TRBD1; V gene: TRBV6-6; J gene: TRBJ2-1; CDR3 DNA: TGTGCCAGCAGTTACGGGGGACAGAGCAATGAGCAGTTCTTC; CDR3 protein: CASSYGGQSNEQFF
clone size: NA; D gene: NA; V gene: TRBV2; J gene: TRBJ2-6; CDR3 DNA: TGTGCCAGCAGCTCTACCCCGAACCCCTCTGGGGCCAACGTCCTGACTTTC; CDR3 protein: CASSSTPNPSGANVLTF
clone size: NA; D gene: NA; V gene: TRBV19; J gene: TRBJ1-1; CDR3 DNA: TGTGCCAGTAGTATAGGGGACAAGAACACTGAAGCTTTCTTT; CDR3 protein: CASSIGDKNTEAFF
clone size: NA; D gene: TRBD2; V gene: TRBV7-9; J gene: TRBJ2-1; CDR3 DNA: TGTGCCAGCAGTCCCACCTGGCGGGAGGGCCGGTCCTACAATGAGCAGTTCTTC; CDR3 protein: CASSPTWREGRSYNEQFF
clone size: NA; D gene: TRBD1; V gene: TRBV7-2; J gene: TRBJ1-2; CDR3 DNA: TGTGCCAGCAGCTTAGCTCCACAGGGGGTGACTAACTATGGCTACACCTTC; CDR3 protein: CASSLAPQGVTNYGYTF
clone size: once; D gene: NA; V gene: TRBV19; J gene: TRBJ1-2; CDR3 DNA: TGTGCCAGTAGTAAAGTTGGTGGCCAGGAGGTGATTGGCTACACCTTC; CDR3 protein: CASSKVGGQEVIGYTF
clone size: NA; D gene: NA; V gene: TRBV7-9; J gene: TRBJ2-2; CDR3 DNA: TGTGCCAGCAGCTTATTTTTAGCTGAATACACCGGGGAGCTGTTTTTT; CDR3 protein: CASSLFLAEYTGELFF
clone size: NA; D gene: NA; V gene: TRBV10-3; J gene: TRBJ2-3; CDR3 DNA: TGTGCCATCGCCGGGGGCACAGATACGCAGTATTTT; CDR3 protein: CAIAGGTDTQYF
clone size: NA; D gene: NA; V gene: TRBV7-9; J gene: TRBJ2-7; CDR3 DNA: TGTGCCAGCACCTCGACGGGGAGCTCCTACGAGCAGTACTTC; CDR3 protein: CASTSTGSSYEQYF
clone size: NA; D gene: NA; V gene: TRBV4-1; J gene: TRBJ2-3; CDR3 DNA: TGCGCCAGCAGCCAAGCCCCGGGGGTACAGGGGCGGACAGATACGCAGTATTTT; CDR3 protein: CASSQAPGVQGRTDTQYF
clone size: NA; D gene: TRBD1; V gene: TRBV6-1; J gene: TRBJ2-2; CDR3 DNA: TGTGCCAGCAGGGACAGGGTAACCGGGGAGCTGTTTTTT; CDR3 protein: CASRDRVTGELFF
clone size: NA; D gene: NA; V gene: TRBV29-1; J gene: TRBJ1-1; CDR3 DNA: TGCAGCGCCTTAGACAGTGTGAACACTGAAGCTTTCTTT; CDR3 protein: CSALDSVNTEAFF
clone size: few; D gene: TRBD1; V gene: TRBV30; J gene: TRBJ2-1; CDR3 DNA: TGTGCCTGGAGTGTACCGAGGGGGCGAAACCCGAAAAAACCCCGGAATGAGCAGTTCTTC; CDR3 protein: CAWSVPRGRNPKKPRNEQFF
clone size: few; D gene: NA; V gene: TRBV6-5; J gene: TRBJ1-1; CDR3 DNA: TGTGCCAGCAGTTACCATACTGAAGCTTTCTTT; CDR3 protein: CASSYHTEAFF